The TCR beta chain under discussion was sequenced for a study of OX40 agonist ivuxolimab in advanced cancers. As for the study more broadly: Ivuxolimab, which targeted the costimulatory receptor OX40 (CD134), was an agonistic, fully human IgG2 monoclonal antibody. Of the roughly 52 dose-escalation patients, hepatocellular carcinoma was present in approximately 20, melanoma in about 15, renal cell carcinoma in 9 and head and neck cancer in 9. The paper covers the monotherapy dose-escalation part of the phase I ivuxolimab trial, which included N of about 50 patients. Patients were allowed to have had prior anti-PD-1, anti-PD-L1 or anti-CTLA-4 therapy, and 40% of the dose-escalation patients had previously received checkpoint inhibitors. The dose-escalation cohort was roughly 87% male with a mean age of about 54 years, ranging from 23 to 79. Three dose-escalation patients achieved partial responses, one with hepatocellular carcinoma and two with cutaneous melanoma. Intravenous ivuxolimab was administered to patients every 2 weeks at six dose levels: 0.01, 0.1, 0.3, 1.5, 3 and 10 mg/kg. Peripheral TCRbeta sequencing aimed to test whether ivuxolimab altered TCR sequence diversity and caused clonal T-cell expansion. Results the study describes overall, beyond this receptor: In partial responders in the 0.1-3.0 mg/kg groups, normalized peripheral clonal expansion was found to be among the lowest, especially among CD8+ T cells. The antigen specificity of the peripheral T cells that underwent clonal expansion was not determined. At doses from 0.1 to 3.0 mg/kg, clonal expansion was seen in both CD4+ and CD8+ blood T cells between baseline and week 6. After ivuxolimab, more expanded clones were found on average in CD8+ T cells than in CD4+ T cells. Low levels of normalized T-cell clonal expansion were also shown by some nonresponding patients.

Patients with a history of autoimmune disease or receiving systemic immunosuppression were excluded from the trial. Peripheral blood for TCR sequencing was collected from all dose cohorts at baseline, on cycle 4 day 1, and on cycle 7 day 1. The samples were drawn from a first-in-human, open-label, multicenter phase I dose-escalation trial of ivuxolimab. Adults with locally advanced or metastatic melanoma, renal cell carcinoma, hepatocellular carcinoma or head and neck squamous cell carcinoma were enrolled in the trial. CD4+ and CD8+ T cells were sorted separately from peripheral blood before TCR sequencing. CDR1 and CDR2, per the germline V gene, are SGHAT and FQNNGV. Reading from cysteine to phenylalanine, the CDR3 counts 15 amino acids. This entry keeps only the CDR3 DNA: 45 bases, framed from base 1. Trimming costs V 1 base and J 4 bases, and their ends lie 13 bases apart. Regarding this clone: The antigen this receptor binds is unknown. Per-base quality was not reported, and no clone a single base away is much larger than it.

To sequence the TCRbeta CDR3 region, genomic DNA was isolated from the sorted cells. TCRbeta CDR3 regions were sequenced using the immunoSEQ Assay. TCRdb retrieved this table from immuneACCESS and kept in-frame rearrangements only. Not all clones are present; in checked studies, unresolved V genes account for under half, and no reason is known for the remainder. This sample holds fewer than 45,000 clones; approximately 80% were observed only once. Of the sample, 2% to 2.5% falls within the top ten clones. The material was CD4+ or CD8+ T cells sorted from blood, obtained in a trial of the OX40 agonist ivuxolimab. The V and J segments used are TRBV11-2 and TRBJ1-2, with TRBD1 perhaps the D gene, on 6 matching bases. This clonotype was sampled from an adult with an advanced solid tumor such as melanoma, head and neck, liver or kidney cancer. The DNA sequence follows: TGTGCCAGCAGCTTAGGGTTGGGGGGGCCCTATGGCTACACCTTC. Its translation reads: CASSLGLGGPYGYTF. Extended through the reference TRBV11-2 and TRBJ1-2 proteins, this CDR3 yields the full variable domain: EAGVAQSPRYKIIEKRQSVAFWCNPISGHATLYWYQQILGQGPKLLIQFQNNGVVDDSQLPKDRFSAERLKGVDSTLKIQPAKLEDSAVYLCASSLGLGGPYGYTFGSGTRLTVV.